This T cell receptor beta chain was sequenced during a study of a mutant IDH1 vaccine in newly diagnosed glioma. As for the study in general: Following radiotherapy alone, or alongside temozolomide cycles, vaccination was started after an interval of 4-6 weeks.

A note on this clone: Its antigen is unknown.

The ends were cut back, 4 bases at V and 0 bases at J, with 19 bases in the middle. Per germline, CDR1 MNHEY and CDR2 SMNVEV (reference sequence). This CDR3 has 18 amino acids. Documented time point: week 11, during vaccination. In the vaccine, a single dose held 300 ug of the mutant IDH1 20-mer peptide, along with topical imiquimod. Some clones are missing from TCRdb's copy, which holds only in-frame ones; the method was immunoSEQ multiplex PCR. The data hold around 60,000 clones, with roughly 90% observed a single time. The chain has TRBV27 and TRBJ1-5; the D is unclear. This receptor was taken from a man aged 40-49 years with glioma. Material: PBMCs, obtained from a glioma patient whose treatment included an IDH1 peptide vaccine. CDR3 region: CASSSLNGRINSNQPQHF. The CDR3 bases are TGTGCCAGCAGTTCCCTTAACGGACGGATTAATAGCAATCAGCCCCAGCATTTT.